This TCR beta chain was observed in a study of OX40 agonist ivuxolimab in advanced cancers. In the study overall: Each dose-escalation patient presented with hepatocellular carcinoma, melanoma, renal cell or head and neck cancer. Three individuals attained partial responses, comprising one hepatocellular carcinoma case and two cutaneous melanoma cases.

Deletions cut 5 bases from V and 4 bases from J, with 11 bases between. The CDR3 length is 13 residues. Germline V gene lookup returns CDR1 LNHDA and CDR2 SQIVND (reference sequence). TCRdb's table, derived via immunoSEQ multiplex PCR, lists solely in-frame clones and lacks some. The sample carries 75,000 to 100,000 clones, 84% recorded once. A remark on this clone: Its antigen is undetermined.

Regarding the study as a whole: The expanded peripheral T cells' antigen specificity was not determined. The authors also found low normalized T-cell clonal expansion in some nonresponders.

The receptor was isolated from an adult with an advanced solid tumor such as melanoma, head and neck, liver or kidney cancer. The sequenced sample was CD4+ or CD8+ T cells sorted from blood, obtained in a trial of the OX40 agonist ivuxolimab. The V and J genes are TRBV19 and TRBJ1-1; D not certain. For the CDR3, the DNA is TGTGCCAGTAGTCTAATTAGAGGCACTGAAGCTTTCTTT. Encoded protein: CASSLIRGTEAFF.